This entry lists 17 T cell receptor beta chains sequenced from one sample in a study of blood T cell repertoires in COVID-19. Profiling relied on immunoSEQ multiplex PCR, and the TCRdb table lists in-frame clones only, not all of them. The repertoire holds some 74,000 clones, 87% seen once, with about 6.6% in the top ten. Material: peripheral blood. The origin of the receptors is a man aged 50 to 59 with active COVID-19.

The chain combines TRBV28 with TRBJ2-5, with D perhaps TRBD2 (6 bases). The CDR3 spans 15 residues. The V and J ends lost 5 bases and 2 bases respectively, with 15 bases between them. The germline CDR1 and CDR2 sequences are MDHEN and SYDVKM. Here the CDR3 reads CASSLLPGLQETQYF. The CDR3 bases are TGTGCCAGCAGTCTCCTCCCGGGACTTCAAGAGACCCAGTACTTC.

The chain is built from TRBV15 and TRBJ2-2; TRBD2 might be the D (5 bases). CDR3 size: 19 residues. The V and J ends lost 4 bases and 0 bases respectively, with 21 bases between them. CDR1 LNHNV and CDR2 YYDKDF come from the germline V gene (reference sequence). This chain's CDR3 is CATSTHIYEGTTNTGELFF. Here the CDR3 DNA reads TGTGCCACCAGCACACATATTTACGAGGGCACAACGAACACCGGGGAGCTGTTTTTT. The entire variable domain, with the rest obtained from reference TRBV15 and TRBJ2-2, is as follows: DAMVIQNPRYQVTQFGKPVTLSCSQTLNHNVMYWYQQKSSQAPKLLFHYYDKDFNNEADTPDNFQSRRPNTSFCFLDIRSPGLGDTAMYLCATSTHIYEGTTNTGELFFGEGSRLTVL.

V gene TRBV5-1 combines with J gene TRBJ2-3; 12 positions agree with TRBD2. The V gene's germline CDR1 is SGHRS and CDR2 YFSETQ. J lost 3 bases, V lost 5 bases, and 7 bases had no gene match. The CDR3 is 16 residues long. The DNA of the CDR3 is TGCGCCAGCAGGACTAGCGGGAGAGGGAGGACAGATACGCAGTATTTT. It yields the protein CASRTSGRGRTDTQYF.

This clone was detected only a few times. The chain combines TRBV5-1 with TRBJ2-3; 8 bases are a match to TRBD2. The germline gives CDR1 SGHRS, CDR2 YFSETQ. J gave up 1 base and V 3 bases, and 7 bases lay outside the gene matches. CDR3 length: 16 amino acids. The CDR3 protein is CASSSPGRGGTDTQYF. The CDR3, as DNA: TGCGCCAGCAGCTCCCCTGGGCGGGGGGGCACAGATACGCAGTATTTT. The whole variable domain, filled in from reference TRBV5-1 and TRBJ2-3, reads KAGVTQTPRYLIKTRGQQVTLSCSPISGHRSVSWYQQTPGQGLQFLFEYFSETQRNKGNFPGRFSGRQFSNSRSEMNVSTLELGDSALYLCASSSPGRGGTDTQYFGPGTRLTVL.

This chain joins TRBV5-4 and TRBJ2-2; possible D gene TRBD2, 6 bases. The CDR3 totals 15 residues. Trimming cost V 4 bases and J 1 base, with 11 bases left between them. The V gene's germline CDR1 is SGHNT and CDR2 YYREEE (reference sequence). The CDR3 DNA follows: TGTGCCAGCAGCAAGGACTACCTGAACACCGGGGAGCTGTTTTTT. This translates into CASSKDYLNTGELFF.

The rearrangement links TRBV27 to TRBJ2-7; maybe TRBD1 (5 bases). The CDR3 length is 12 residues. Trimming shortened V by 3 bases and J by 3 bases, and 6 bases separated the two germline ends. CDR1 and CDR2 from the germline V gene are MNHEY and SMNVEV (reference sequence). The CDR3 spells CASSFDSYEQYF. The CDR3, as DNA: TGTGCCAGCAGTTTCGACAGCTACGAGCAGTACTTC.

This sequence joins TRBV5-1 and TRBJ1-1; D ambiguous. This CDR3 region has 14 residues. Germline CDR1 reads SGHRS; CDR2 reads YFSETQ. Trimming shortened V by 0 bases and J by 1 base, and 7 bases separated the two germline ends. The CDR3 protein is CASSLAGENTEAFF. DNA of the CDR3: TGCGCCAGCAGCTTGGCCGGGGAGAACACTGAAGCTTTCTTT.

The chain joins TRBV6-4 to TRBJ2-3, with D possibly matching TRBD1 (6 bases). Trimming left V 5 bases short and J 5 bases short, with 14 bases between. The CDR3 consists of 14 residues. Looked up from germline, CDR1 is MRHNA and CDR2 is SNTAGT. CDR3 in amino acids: CASSHRATGDTQYF. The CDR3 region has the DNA TGTGCCAGCAGTCACAGGGCCACAGGAGATACGCAGTATTTT.

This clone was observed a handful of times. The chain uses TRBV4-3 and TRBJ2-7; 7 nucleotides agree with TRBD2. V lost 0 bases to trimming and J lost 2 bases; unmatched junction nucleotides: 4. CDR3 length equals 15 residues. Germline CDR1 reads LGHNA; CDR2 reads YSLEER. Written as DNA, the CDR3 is TGCGCCAGCAGCCAAGATCCCCGGGGGGCCTACGAGCAGTACTTC. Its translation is CASSQDPRGAYEQYF.

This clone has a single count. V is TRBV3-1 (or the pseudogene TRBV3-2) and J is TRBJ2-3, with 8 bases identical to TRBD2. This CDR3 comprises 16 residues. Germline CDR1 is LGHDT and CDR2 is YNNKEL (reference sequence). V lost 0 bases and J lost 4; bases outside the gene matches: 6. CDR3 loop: CASSQERTGGPDTQYF. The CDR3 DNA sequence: TGTGCCAGCAGCCAAGAACGAACGGGAGGGCCAGATACGCAGTATTTT.

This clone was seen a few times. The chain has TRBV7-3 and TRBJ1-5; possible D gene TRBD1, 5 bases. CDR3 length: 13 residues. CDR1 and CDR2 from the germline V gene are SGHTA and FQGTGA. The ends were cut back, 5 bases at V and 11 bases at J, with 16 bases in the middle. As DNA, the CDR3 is TGTGCCAGCAGCATCACCCTGGGGGGGTCCCAGCATTTT. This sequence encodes CASSITLGGSQHF.

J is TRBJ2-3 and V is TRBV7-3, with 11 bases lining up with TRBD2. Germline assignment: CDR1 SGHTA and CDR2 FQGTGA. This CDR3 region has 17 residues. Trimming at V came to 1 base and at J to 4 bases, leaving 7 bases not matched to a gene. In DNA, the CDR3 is TGTGCCAGCAGCTTAAATGGTGCTAGCGGGGGGTCAGATACGCAGTATTTT. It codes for CASSLNGASGGSDTQYF.

In DNA, the CDR3 is TGTGCCAGCAGTTCCGCGATATCAGGTTATGGCTACACCTTC. This gives the protein CASSSAISGYGYTF. This chain links TRBV28 with TRBJ1-2, with unresolved D. Germline V gene lookup returns CDR1 MDHEN and CDR2 SYDVKM. V dropped 4 bases and J dropped 5 bases, with 14 bases sitting between them. This CDR3 is built from 14 residues.

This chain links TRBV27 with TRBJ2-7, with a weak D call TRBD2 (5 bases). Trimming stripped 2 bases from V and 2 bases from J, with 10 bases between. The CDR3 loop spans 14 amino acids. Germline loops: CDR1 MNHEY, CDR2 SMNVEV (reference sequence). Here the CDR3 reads CASSLRLGAYEQYF. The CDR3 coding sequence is TGTGCCAGCAGTTTAAGGCTGGGAGCCTACGAGCAGTACTTC.

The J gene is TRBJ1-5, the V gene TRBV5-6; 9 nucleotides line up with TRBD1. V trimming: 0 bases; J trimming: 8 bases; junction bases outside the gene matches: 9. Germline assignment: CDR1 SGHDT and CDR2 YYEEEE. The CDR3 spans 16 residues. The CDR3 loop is CASSLVGQGTYEPQHF. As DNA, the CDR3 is TGTGCCAGCAGCTTGGTGGGACAGGGCACGTATGAGCCCCAGCATTTT.

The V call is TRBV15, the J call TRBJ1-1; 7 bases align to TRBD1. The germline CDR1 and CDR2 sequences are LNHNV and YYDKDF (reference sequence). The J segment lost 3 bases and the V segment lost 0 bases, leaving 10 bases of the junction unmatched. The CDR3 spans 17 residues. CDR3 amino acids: CATSRDKTGWDYTEAFF. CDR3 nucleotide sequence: TGTGCCACCAGCAGAGATAAGACAGGGTGGGATTACACTGAAGCTTTCTTT.

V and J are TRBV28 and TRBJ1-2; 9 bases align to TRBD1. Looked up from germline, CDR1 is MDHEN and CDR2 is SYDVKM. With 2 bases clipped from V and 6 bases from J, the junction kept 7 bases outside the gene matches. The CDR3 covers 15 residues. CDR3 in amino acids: CASSLPSQGADGYTF. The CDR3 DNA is TGTGCCAGCAGTTTACCGTCACAGGGGGCGGATGGCTACACCTTC.